This entry concerns a single T cell receptor beta chain. Its specific antigen is unknown. Base qualities are not recorded, but no much larger clone differs from it by a single base. Inclusive of the bounding cysteine and phenylalanine, the CDR3 is 16 residues long. Solely the CDR3 DNA is kept, with 48 bases framed from the first base. CDR1 MNHNS and CDR2 SASEGT are derived from the germline V gene. V is pruned by 3 bases and J by 3 bases, leaving 6 bases of the junction without a gene match. The data were obtained in a study of shared clonotypes between healthy human individuals (dated by TCRdb to 2018 to 2020). Broadly, across the study: Two women and a few men aged 18 to 49 years were included in the cohort. Each donor's leukapheresis produced roughly between roughly 0.9 and 9 billion PBMCs. For each donor, CD4 naive and CD4 memory were each given three plates, CD8 naive was given two plates, and CD8 memory was given one plate. To increase sequencing depth and limit assay-specific biases, different laboratories used diverse techniques to prepare libraries and sequence TCR repertoires. Blood TCR repertoires of four to six healthy adults were deeply sequenced to estimate repertoire size and the extent of clonotype sharing between individuals. Broader findings and caveats from the paper: The genetic and exposure-history diversity represented was limited by the small number of donors. When a handful of donors were compared, the shared fraction of clonotypes was about 5.4% for naive CD4, about 4% for naive CD8, 2% to 2.5% for memory CD4, and less than 0.45% for memory CD8. Sampling was restricted to blood, and TCR repertoires in tissue are likely to differ from TCR repertoires in blood. Incomplete sequencing was indicated by rarefaction of sorted-subset datasets, despite the large sequencing depth. Pairwise subsampling led to the expectation that sequencing depth would affect the degree of clonotype sharing among donors. Estimated clonotype richness was generally larger for naive than for memory subsets. Compared with non-shared clonotypes, the clonotypes found in all four sorted-subset donors had higher generation probabilities.

Using the deep immunoSEQ assay, TCR CDR3 regions were amplified from genomic DNA by multiplex PCR. For each cell subset, the extracted genomic DNA was distributed evenly across all wells of several immunoSEQ 96-well plates, and each plate served as one replicate. For sorted subsets, approximately 190 ng genomic DNA, equal to tens of thousands of T cell genomes, was loaded into each replicate PCR. Purified libraries were quantified with a Qubit 3.0 fluorometer, sized on a Bioanalyzer 2100, and re-quantified with the KAPA Library Quantification kit. Each immunoSEQ 96-well plate was sequenced on its own single-read 150-cycle Illumina NextSeq 550 flow cell. The authors' pipeline ran thus. Because the immunoSEQ output held only junctional sequences and lacked quality scores, the filtering could not match the filtering applied to full-length reads. Sequences were annotated with PyIR, a Python wrapper for IgBLAST v1.9, using IMGT germline references to assign V/J genes and CDR3. Reads with weak V/J assignments (E-value above 1e-6), missing CDR3, stop codons, out-of-frame junctions, or ambiguous translated residues were removed. V3J clonotypes were defined as sequences sharing the same inferred V gene, J gene, and CDR3 amino acid sequence. Percentage overlap between repertoires was calculated by dividing the number of shared unique clonotypes by the size of the smaller repertoire. RTK rarefaction, the Chao1 estimator, and Recon v2.1 estimates of unobserved clonotypes were used to assess repertoire richness. For all TCRbeta clonotypes obtained by the gDNA method from four donors, generation probabilities were computed with OLGA. What TCRdb holds here is the immuneACCESS table cut down to in-frame rearrangements. Part of the clones is not present; checked against another copy, under half of the missing clones reflect an unresolved V gene, and the others are unexplained. That table gives V, J and clone size, and the DNA gave D and trimming. The sample yields just over 2,000,000 clones; less than 95% were counted once. Of the sample, 1% to 1.3% is held by the ten largest clones.

CD8 naive samples were obtained by positive selection for CCR7 among CD45RO-negative cells, yielding a CD45RA+CCR7+ population from which TemRA cells were excluded. Donors were healthy HIV-negative adults with no recently reported acute infections or vaccinations. Every donor was a Caucasian adult residing in Nashville, Tennessee, USA. Blood was collected by leukapheresis, and PBMCs were isolated by Ficoll-Histopaque density gradient centrifugation and then cryopreserved in liquid nitrogen vapor phase. Purity and quantity of every magnetically sorted T cell population were checked by analytical flow cytometry. From each sorted fraction, genomic DNA was isolated and quantified by UV absorbance on a Nanodrop 2000c.

The sequencing input was naive CD8+ T cells sorted from blood. The label giving this sample's cell subset or site can be read as: CD45RA+CCR7+. The sequence was collected from a man between 18 and 35 years old in good health. The chain links TRBV6-1 with TRBJ2-7; 12 junctional bases match TRBD1. The CDR3 sequence is CASSDPGQGAHYEQYF. The DNA sequence is as follows: TGTGCCAGCAGTGACCCGGGACAGGGGGCCCACTACGAGCAGTACTTC.